This passage covers 25 T cell receptor beta chains from one sample sequenced in a study of T cells in women clearing cervical HPV infection. Assay used: immunoSEQ multiplex PCR; TCRdb lists only in-frame clones, some missing. The sample includes fewer than 20,000 clones. The sample comprised blood buffy coat. The receptors were sampled from a woman aged 18-70 years with a cervical HPV16 infection that either progressed to CIN3+ or cleared (not recorded which).

Turning to this clone: The read falls 3 residues short of the CDR3 end, and the missing part is taken from the germline J gene. The chain joins TRBV10-3 to TRBJ2-3; tentative D call: TRBD1 (7 bases). Germline-derived CDR1 and CDR2 are ENHRY and SYGVKD. V shed 10 bases and J shed 3 bases, with 17 bases lying between them. The CDR3 consists of 14 residues. The part of the CDR3 DNA that was read is TGTGCCACACGACAGGGAAGCGGGACAGATACG. It encodes CATRQGSGTDT. The CDR3, in full, reads CATRQGSGTDTQYF.

Regarding this clone: The missing CDR3 end, 3 residues past where the read stops, is filled in from the germline J gene. The rearrangement joins TRBV5-1 to TRBJ2-7, with 9 bases that match TRBD2. V was clipped by 10 bases and J by 1 base; unmatched bases: 9. The CDR3 has 14 residues. Germline CDR1 is SGHRS and CDR2 is YFSETQ. This chain's CDR3 is CASGPAGGSYEQYF. The sequenced part of the CDR3 DNA is TGCGCCTCTGGTCCAGCGGGGGGTTCCTACGAG.

Of note for this clone: Read coverage stops 3 residues before the CDR3 terminus; the germline J gene supplies the remainder. The chain uses TRBV19 and TRBJ1-2, with TRBD1 as a possible D gene (5 bases). In germline, CDR1 is LNHDA, CDR2 SQIVND (reference sequence). The CDR3 sequence is 13 residues long. CDR3 DNA (partial): TGTGCCAGTAGTCATCCAGGGAAATACGAC. Protein product: CASSHPGKYD. The entire CDR3 protein reads CASSHPGKYDYTF.

Points on this clone: The read terminates 3 residues before the CDR3 end, so the remaining end is supplied by the germline J gene. V usage is TRBV10-1 and J usage is TRBJ2-7; the match to TRBD2 covers 10 bases. Germline CDR1 and CDR2: WNHNN and SYGVQD (reference sequence). This CDR3 contains 15 residues. The trim removed 2 bases at V and 4 bases at J, leaving 5 bases unmatched. CDR3 DNA, as far as it was read: TGCGCCAGCAGTGAGGGGGGACTAGCGAGTTACGAG. Protein sequence: CASSEGGLASYE. The full CDR3 sequence reads CASSEGGLASYEQYF.

Worth noting for this clone: The observed sequence ends 3 residues before the CDR3 terminus, with the missing tail filled in from the germline J gene. The gene calls are TRBV20-1 and TRBJ2-7; 7 bases map to TRBD2. The CDR3 has 15 amino acids. The V and J ends lost 0 bases and 2 bases, in that order; junction bases with no gene match: 7. The germline CDR1 and CDR2 sequences are DFQATT and SNEGSKA (reference sequence). CDR3 loop: CSAREGGSGPYEQYF. The sequenced part of the CDR3 DNA is TGCAGTGCTAGAGAAGGCGGGAGCGGGCCCTACGAG.

A remark on this clone: The CDR3 end lies 3 residues beyond the end of the read and is filled in from the germline J gene. The rearrangement links TRBV19 to TRBJ1-3; D possibly corresponds to TRBD1 (5 bases). CDR3 size: 16 residues. Germline assignment: CDR1 LNHDA and CDR2 SQIVND (reference sequence). Trimming took off 5 bases at V and 4 bases at J, with 18 bases between the two ends. The CDR3 bases that were read are TGTGCCAGTAGTTACGAGACAGACGCTTTCGGAAACACC. This translates into CASSYETDAFGNT. The full CDR3 sequence reads CASSYETDAFGNTIYF.

Points on this clone: The read stops 3 residues short of the end of the CDR3; the missing end is completed from the germline J gene. The chain couples TRBV20-1 to TRBJ2-1, with 14 nucleotides matching TRBD2. After removal of 6 bases from V and 3 bases from J, the junction contained 4 bases not matched to a gene. The CDR3 is made up of 15 amino acids. Germline lookup yields CDR1 DFQATT and CDR2 SNEGSKA (reference sequence). The covered CDR3 bases are TGCAGTGCCCCCGGGACTAGCGGGAGCTACAATGAG. This translates into CSAPGTSGSYNE. The full CDR3 protein reads CSAPGTSGSYNEQFF.

Notes on this clone: The observed sequence ends 3 residues before the CDR3 terminus, with the missing tail filled in from the germline J gene. The J gene is TRBJ2-7, the V gene TRBV28; D ambiguous. V gave up 6 bases and J gave up 0 bases, with 9 bases separating them. The CDR3 length is 13 residues. Germline CDR1 reads MDHEN; CDR2 reads SYDVKM. The CDR3 DNA, read in part, is TGTGCCAGCAGCCGACTTGGCTCCTACGAG. Translation: CASSRLGSYE. The entire CDR3 reads CASSRLGSYEQYF.

A note on this clone: The sequenced fragment ends 3 residues before the CDR3 boundary, so the rest is inferred from the germline J gene. V is TRBV12-3 or TRBV12-4 and J is TRBJ2-2, with 15 bases aligning to TRBD2. This CDR3 has 18 residues. The V gene end was trimmed by 7 bases and the J gene end by 4 bases; junction bases not matched to a gene: 10. Incomplete CDR3 DNA: TGTGCCAGCATTCCTGGGACTAGCGGGGGGCCGGGCACCGGGGAG. Encoded protein: CASIPGTSGGPGTGE. The full CDR3 protein reads CASIPGTSGGPGTGELFF.

In regard to this clone: The CDR3 end is not reached by the read, which stops 3 residues before it; the germline J gene fills it in. V is TRBV28 and J is TRBJ2-5; D perhaps matches TRBD2 (7 bases). The CDR3 loop spans 13 amino acids. CDR1 MDHEN and CDR2 SYDVKM come from the germline V gene. Trimming left V 8 bases short and J 4 bases short, with 14 bases between. The CDR3 sequence: CASALGGAETQYF. The DNA read from the CDR3 is TGTGCCAGCGCATTGGGGGGGGCAGAGACC.

Partial CDR3 DNA: TGTGCCTGGAGTGTACTGCTCTCTGGAAACACC. Protein sequence: CAWSVLLSGNT. The full CDR3 protein is CAWSVLLSGNTIYF. The chain couples TRBV30 to TRBJ1-3; D is uncertain. The CDR3 extends 3 residues past the end of the read, so its final part is completed from the germline J gene. Germline-derived CDR1 and CDR2 are GTSNPN and SVGIG (reference sequence). The V end was cut by 0 bases, the J end by 0 bases, with 6 bases between. This CDR3 is 14 amino acids long.

On this clone: The read falls 3 residues short of the CDR3 end, and the missing part is taken from the germline J gene. The chain is built from TRBV20-1 and TRBJ1-5; no firm D call. The germline gives CDR1 DFQATT, CDR2 SNEGSKA (reference sequence). The CDR3 sequence is 12 residues long. V was cut by 6 bases and J by 4 bases, with 10 bases left in between. The CDR3 protein is CSAGRGNQPQHF. CDR3 bases read: TGCAGTGCGGGTCGGGGTAATCAGCCC.

Points on this clone: The sequence runs out 3 residues before the end of the CDR3; the remainder is reconstructed from the germline J gene. The chain joins TRBV5-1 to TRBJ2-1; 11 bases fit TRBD2. Losses at the gene ends were 2 bases for V and 8 bases for J; bases not matched to a gene: 9. The CDR3 is 16 amino acids. Germline V CDR1 and CDR2: SGHRS, YFSETQ. CDR3 in amino acids: CASSLLAGASSHEQFF. CDR3 bases read: TGCGCCAGCAGCTTACTAGCGGGGGCTTCTAGCCATGAG.

As regards this clone: The sequenced fragment ends 3 residues before the CDR3 boundary, so the rest is inferred from the germline J gene. The same CDR3 can be traced to other DNA sequences in this sample. J is TRBJ1-6 and V is TRBV30; 8 bases agree with TRBD1. Germline loops: CDR1 GTSNPN, CDR2 SVGIG (reference sequence). The CDR3 is 15 residues long. The V gene end was trimmed by 2 bases and the J gene end by 7 bases; junction bases not matched to a gene: 7. The part of the CDR3 DNA that was read is TGTGCCTGGAGTCTCGGGCAGGGGGCGAATTCACCC. This codes for CAWSLGQGANSP. The full CDR3 protein reads CAWSLGQGANSPLHF.

A note on this clone: Sequencing ends 3 residues short of the CDR3 end; the germline J gene provides the rest. The V and J genes are TRBV7-6 and TRBJ1-5; perhaps TRBD1 as D (5 bases). Germline V gene data show CDR1 as SGHVS and CDR2 as FNYEAQ. The CDR3 spans 14 residues. Deletions cut 5 bases from V and 7 bases from J, with 15 bases between. CDR3 loop: CASSPRDSVQPQHF. The DNA read from the CDR3 is TGTGCCAGCAGCCCCCGGGACTCTGTACAGCCC. Variable domain in full (rest from reference TRBV7-6 and TRBJ1-5): GAGVSQSPRYKVTKRGQDVALRCDPISGHVSLYWYRQALGQGPEFLTYFNYEAQQDKSGLPNDRFSAERPEGSISTLTIQRTEQRDSAMYRCASSPRDSVQPQHFGDGTRLSIL.

CDR3 DNA, as far as it was read: TGTGCCACTAGGACAGGGGGCGGGGAG. Protein: CATRTGGGE. The whole CDR3 reads CATRTGGGELFF. The chain is built from TRBV24-1 and TRBJ2-2; 10 bases match TRBD1. Sequencing ends 3 residues short of the CDR3 end; the germline J gene provides the rest. The CDR3 totals 12 residues. From germline, CDR1 is KGHDR and CDR2 SFDVKD. After removal of 10 bases from V and 7 bases from J, the junction contained 2 bases not matched to a gene.

Regarding this clone: The read comes to an end 3 residues before the CDR3 does, leaving the germline J gene to fill in the end. The rearrangement joins TRBV20-1 to TRBJ2-1; 11 bases are shared with TRBD2. CDR1 DFQATT and CDR2 SNEGSKA come from the germline V gene (reference sequence). The J segment lost 9 bases and the V segment lost 3 bases, leaving 13 bases of the junction unmatched. The CDR3 is made up of 16 amino acids. CDR3 DNA (partial): TGCAGTGCTAGGGATCTTAGCGGGGGGGCTCTTGGTGAG. Protein: CSARDLSGGALGE. The whole CDR3 sequence is CSARDLSGGALGEQFF.

The CDR3: CASSDGQGGGYTF. The part of the CDR3 DNA that was read is TGTGCCAGCAGTGACGGACAGGGTGGAGGC. This rearrangement joins TRBV2 to TRBJ1-2; 8 bases are a match to TRBD1. The CDR3 is cut off 3 residues early in the read; its end comes from the germline J gene. CDR3 length: 13 amino acids. Germline CDR1 SNHLY, CDR2 FYNNEI.

In the case of this clone: The CDR3 end falls 3 residues outside the read, so it is completed with the germline J gene. This sequence joins TRBV20-1 and TRBJ2-3, with D possibly matching TRBD2 (6 bases). Germline V CDR1 and CDR2: DFQATT, SNEGSKA (reference sequence). The CDR3 spans 14 residues. Partial CDR3 DNA: TGCAGTGCGAGTCATGCGGGATCGGGAGAGACG. This codes for CSASHAGSGET. The full CDR3 protein is CSASHAGSGETQYF.

The sequenced part of the CDR3 DNA is TGTGCCAGCAGCTTTATAGTGAGCTCCTACAATGAG. The encoded protein is CASSFIVSSYNE. The full CDR3 is CASSFIVSSYNEQFF. The genes are TRBV7-3 and TRBJ2-1; D gene ambiguous. The observed sequence ends 3 residues before the CDR3 terminus, with the missing tail filled in from the germline J gene. V lost 3 bases to trimming and J lost 0 bases, with 9 bases between them. This CDR3 is built from 15 residues. Germline lookup yields CDR1 SGHTA and CDR2 FQGTGA.

Regarding this clone: The CDR3 end is not reached by the read, which stops 3 residues before it; the germline J gene fills it in. This chain joins TRBV6-2 or TRBV6-3 and TRBJ2-1; 10 bases agree with TRBD2. Germline V gene data show CDR1 as MNHEY and CDR2 as SVGEGT. The CDR3 is 15 residues long. With 4 bases clipped from V and 9 bases from J, the junction kept 9 bases outside the gene matches. The CDR3 sequence: CASSFRGLAITEQFF. Incomplete CDR3 DNA: TGTGCCAGCAGTTTCCGGGGACTAGCGATAACTGAG.

As concerns this clone: The CDR3 is cut off 3 residues early in the read; its end comes from the germline J gene. This chain connects TRBV20-1 to TRBJ1-3; D call uncertain. This CDR3 is 12 amino acids long. Trimming shortened V by 3 bases and J by 5 bases, and 8 bases separated the two germline ends. Germline V gives CDR1 DFQATT, CDR2 SNEGSKA (reference sequence). The chain's CDR3 is CSASLQRNTIYF. CDR3 bases read: TGCAGTGCTAGTTTACAGAGAAACACC.

As to this clone: The DNA ends 3 residues before the CDR3 does, and the rest of the CDR3 is filled in from the germline J gene. The V and J genes are TRBV7-9 and TRBJ2-7; D is perhaps TRBD1 (6 bases). The length of the CDR3 is 14 residues. Trimming stripped 3 bases from V and 5 bases from J, with 14 bases between. Germline V gene sequence: CDR1 SEHNR, CDR2 FQNEAQ (reference sequence). The CDR3 loop is CASSFQSGVNEQYF. The sequenced CDR3 bases are TGTGCCAGCAGCTTTCAGTCAGGGGTCAACGAG.

As regards this clone: The read ends 3 residues before the CDR3 terminus; that terminus is restored from the germline J gene. The V gene is TRBV30, the J gene TRBJ2-5; D not certain. Deletions cut 1 base from V and 4 bases from J, with 13 bases between. This CDR3 has 14 residues. CDR1 is GTSNPN, CDR2 SVGIG, per germline (reference sequence). Incomplete CDR3 DNA: TGTGCCTGGAGTGCCATCGGTAGCCGAGAGACC. It specifies CAWSAIGSRET. The entire CDR3 sequence reads CAWSAIGSRETQYF. The variable domain in full, completed from reference TRBV30 and TRBJ2-5, reads SQTIHQWPATLVQPVGSPLSLECTVEGTSNPNLYWYRQAAGRGLQLLFYSVGIGQISSEVPQNLSASRPQDRQFILSSKKLLLSDSGFYLCAWSAIGSRETQYFGPGTRLLVL.

Regarding this clone: The missing CDR3 end, 3 residues past where the read stops, is filled in from the germline J gene. The J gene is TRBJ2-3, the V gene TRBV7-3, with D maybe TRBD1 (6 bases). The germline gives CDR1 SGHTA, CDR2 FQGTGA. The germline V and J ends were trimmed by 1 base and 0 bases, with 11 bases remaining between them. The CDR3 totals 16 residues. Incomplete CDR3 DNA: TGTGCCAGCAGCTTAATGGGGACAACCAGCACAGATACG. This gives the protein CASSLMGTTSTDT. The whole CDR3 region reads CASSLMGTTSTDTQYF.